Presented here are 20 T cell receptor beta chains from one specimen sequenced in a study of cytomegalovirus exposure and HLA in healthy donors. The assay was immunoSEQ multiplex PCR, and TCRdb's table has in-frame clones only and misses some. Of around 400,000 clones listed, 86% are singletons. The sequencing input was PBMCs. The source of these receptors is a woman in her late teens or twenties in good health and CMV-seronegative.

The chain employs TRBV5-1 and TRBJ2-5; TRBD1 agrees at 12 bases. The junction had 4 bases not matched to a gene; V was cut back by 2 bases and J by 5 bases. This CDR3 spans 15 amino acids. Germline-derived CDR1 and CDR2 are SGHRS and YFSETQ. The CDR3 protein is CASSFGTGGWETQYF. In DNA form, the CDR3 reads TGCGCCAGCAGCTTTGGGACAGGGGGCTGGGAGACCCAGTACTTC.

The chain has TRBV19 and TRBJ2-2; 8 bases line up with TRBD1. The CDR3 extends over 17 amino acids. After removal of 5 bases from V and 2 bases from J, the junction contained 10 bases not matched to a gene. CDR1 is LNHDA, CDR2 SQIVND, per germline (reference sequence). CDR3 loop: CASSPLSQGANTGELFF. The CDR3 DNA is TGTGCCAGTAGTCCGCTGTCTCAGGGGGCCAACACCGGGGAGCTGTTTTTT.

The V call is TRBV15, the J call TRBJ1-4; no clear D gene. V lost 3 bases to trimming and J lost 4 bases, with 12 bases between them. CDR1 is LNHNV and CDR2 is YYDKDF in the germline V gene (reference sequence). The CDR3 spans 15 residues. The CDR3 nucleotides read TGTGCCACCAGCAGTATGGCAGTCCTTAATGAAAAACTGTTTTTT. This translates into CATSSMAVLNEKLFF.

The chain uses TRBV28 and TRBJ2-7, with D unclear. CDR1 MDHEN and CDR2 SYDVKM come from the germline V gene. With 3 bases removed from V and 2 bases from J, the gap between germline ends came to 5 bases. This CDR3 has 12 amino acids. CDR3 in amino acids: CASSFFAYEQYF. In nucleotides, the CDR3 is TGTGCCAGCAGTTTTTTCGCCTACGAGCAGTACTTC.

This clone was detected a few times. The J gene is TRBJ1-2, the V gene TRBV7-8, with 11 bases lining up with TRBD1. The CDR3 length is 15 residues. The J segment lost 7 bases and the V segment lost 0 bases, leaving 4 bases of the junction unmatched. Germline CDR1 reads SGHVS; CDR2 reads FQNEAQ. CDR3: CASSLAGQGASGYTF. Written as DNA, the CDR3 is TGTGCCAGCAGCTTAGCCGGACAGGGGGCGAGTGGCTACACCTTC.

This clone was seen a handful of times. This rearrangement joins TRBV5-1 to TRBJ1-6; 10 nucleotides agree with TRBD1. The CDR3 contains 14 residues. The junction had 6 bases not matched to a gene; V was cut back by 4 bases and J by 11 bases. Germline V gene sequence: CDR1 SGHRS, CDR2 YFSETQ. In DNA, the CDR3 is TGCGCCAGCAGCCTAGGACAGGGGGGTACACCCCTCCACTTT. Amino acid sequence: CASSLGQGGTPLHF.

The chain links TRBV6-1 to TRBJ2-7; TRBD2 might be the D (6 bases). Germline values: CDR1 MNHNS, CDR2 SASEGT. CDR3 length: 13 amino acids. V was shortened by 4 bases and J by 3 bases, with 10 bases between the two germline ends. CDR3 nucleotide sequence: TGTGCCAGCAGTGCGGACTACTTCTACGAGCAGTACTTC. Its protein is CASSADYFYEQYF.

V gene TRBV5-6 combines with J gene TRBJ2-3, with 7 nucleotides matching TRBD1. Germline CDR1 reads SGHDT; CDR2 reads YYEEEE. This CDR3 has 17 amino acids. V lost 0 bases, J lost 3 bases, and 10 bases stayed unmatched. In DNA form, the CDR3 reads TGTGCCAGCAGCTTGGGGACAGGAGCCTTCAGTACAGATACGCAGTATTTT. This encodes CASSLGTGAFSTDTQYF.

The V gene is TRBV28, the J gene TRBJ1-1; TRBD1 is a possible D gene (6 bases). V was trimmed by 3 bases and J by 7 bases, leaving 12 bases between them. This CDR3 has 13 amino acids. Germline V gene sequence: CDR1 MDHEN, CDR2 SYDVKM. CDR3 DNA: TGTGCCAGCAGTTTCAGGACAGTACATGAAGCTTTCTTT. It yields the protein CASSFRTVHEAFF.

The chain links TRBV27 to TRBJ1-1, with 8 bases lining up with TRBD1. Germline lookup yields CDR1 MNHEY and CDR2 SMNVEV (reference sequence). The J segment lost 2 bases and the V segment lost 3 bases, leaving 8 bases of the junction unmatched. The CDR3 sequence is 16 residues long. DNA of the CDR3: TGTGCCAGCAGTTTGACAGGGGCAACCCCAAACACTGAAGCTTTCTTT. This encodes CASSLTGATPNTEAFF.

This rearrangement joins TRBV27 to TRBJ2-1; 9 bases align to TRBD2. The CDR3 loop spans 16 amino acids. The J segment lost 3 bases and the V segment lost 0 bases, leaving 3 bases of the junction unmatched. Looked up from germline, CDR1 is MNHEY and CDR2 is SMNVEV (reference sequence). CDR3 DNA sequence: TGTGCCAGCAGTTTATCAGCGGGGGGCTACTACAATGAGCAGTTCTTC. Its protein product is CASSLSAGGYYNEQFF.

The chain carries TRBV28 and TRBJ1-2, with TRBD1 as a possible D gene (5 bases). The length of the CDR3 is 18 residues. Germline CDR1 and CDR2: MDHEN and SYDVKM. Trimming left V 6 bases short and J 2 bases short, with 25 bases between. DNA for the CDR3: TGTGCCAGCAGCTCCCGAGAAACAGGCCTACTTAGGAACTATGGCTACACCTTC. It translates to CASSSRETGLLRNYGYTF.

The J gene is TRBJ1-4, the V gene TRBV11-2, with TRBD1 identical over 7 bases. The germline gives CDR1 SGHAT, CDR2 FQNNGV. V dropped 1 base and J dropped 8; count of bases not matched to a gene: 7. The CDR3 is made up of 15 amino acids. In DNA, the CDR3 is TGTGCCAGCAGCTTAGGAGGGACAGTCGTCGAAAAACTGTTTTTT. Amino acid sequence: CASSLGGTVVEKLFF.

The V call is TRBV11-2, the J call TRBJ1-5; 8 positions agree with TRBD1. Germline trimming cut 2 bases from V and 7 bases from J; bases unmatched to any gene: 1. This CDR3 is built from 13 residues. CDR1 SGHAT and CDR2 FQNNGV come from the germline V gene. The CDR3 protein is CASSLQGAQPQHF. CDR3 bases: TGTGCCAGCAGCTTACAGGGGGCCCAGCCCCAGCATTTT. Supplemented by reference TRBV11-2 and TRBJ1-5, the full variable domain reads EAGVAQSPRYKIIEKRQSVAFWCNPISGHATLYWYQQILGQGPKLLIQFQNNGVVDDSQLPKDRFSAERLKGVDSTLKIQPAKLEDSAVYLCASSLQGAQPQHFGDGTRLSIL.

The gene calls are TRBV19 and TRBJ2-7, with a tentative D call TRBD1 (5 bases). The CDR3 runs 17 residues. Germline lookup yields CDR1 LNHDA and CDR2 SQIVND (reference sequence). V dropped 5 bases and J dropped 2 bases, with 22 bases sitting between them. CDR3 residues: CASSSAGMAPITYEQYF. DNA of the CDR3: TGTGCCAGTAGTTCGGCAGGGATGGCTCCTATCACCTACGAGCAGTACTTC.

V usage is TRBV6-1 and J usage is TRBJ1-1; a possible D gene is TRBD1 (6 bases). CDR3 size: 12 residues. V shed 1 base and J shed 11 bases, with 11 bases lying between them. Germline V gene data show CDR1 as MNHNS and CDR2 as SASEGT. The CDR3 region is CASSEGGTGAFF. The CDR3 DNA is TGTGCCAGCAGTGAAGGGGGTACAGGGGCTTTCTTT.

This clone was seen a handful of times. V and J are TRBV28 and TRBJ2-6; D unresolved. Germline V lookup: CDR1 MDHEN, CDR2 SYDVKM. The CDR3 has 14 amino acids. V lost 5 bases, J lost 4 bases, and 9 bases lay in between. This CDR3 is CASSQALGANVLTF. Written as DNA, the CDR3 is TGTGCCAGCAGTCAGGCACTGGGGGCCAACGTCCTGACTTTC.

The rearrangement links TRBV14 to TRBJ2-1, with D perhaps TRBD2 (5 bases). The CDR3 has 14 amino acids. Germline loops: CDR1 SGHDN, CDR2 FVKESK. V was pared by 4 bases and J by 8 bases, with 15 bases between. The CDR3 spells CASSPTGIEDEQFF. DNA of the CDR3: TGTGCCAGCAGCCCAACCGGGATTGAGGATGAGCAGTTCTTC.

This chain links TRBV29-1 with TRBJ2-3, with a possible D match to TRBD2 (6 bases). Germline loops: CDR1 SQVTM, CDR2 ANQGSEA. V lost 2 bases and J lost 1, with 16 bases in between. The CDR3 is 16 residues long. The CDR3 DNA sequence: TGCAGCGTTGAACCTATCACGGGACTGGGCACAGATACGCAGTATTTT. The encoded protein is CSVEPITGLGTDTQYF.

The J gene is TRBJ2-7, the V gene TRBV5-4; TRBD1 matches at 9 bases. This CDR3 contains 15 residues. With V trimmed by 3 bases and J by 2 bases, 6 bases remained unmatched. Per germline, CDR1 SGHNT and CDR2 YYREEE (reference sequence). CDR3 bases: TGTGCCAGCAGCTGGGGACAGGGACAAACCTACGAGCAGTACTTC. It is translated as CASSWGQGQTYEQYF.